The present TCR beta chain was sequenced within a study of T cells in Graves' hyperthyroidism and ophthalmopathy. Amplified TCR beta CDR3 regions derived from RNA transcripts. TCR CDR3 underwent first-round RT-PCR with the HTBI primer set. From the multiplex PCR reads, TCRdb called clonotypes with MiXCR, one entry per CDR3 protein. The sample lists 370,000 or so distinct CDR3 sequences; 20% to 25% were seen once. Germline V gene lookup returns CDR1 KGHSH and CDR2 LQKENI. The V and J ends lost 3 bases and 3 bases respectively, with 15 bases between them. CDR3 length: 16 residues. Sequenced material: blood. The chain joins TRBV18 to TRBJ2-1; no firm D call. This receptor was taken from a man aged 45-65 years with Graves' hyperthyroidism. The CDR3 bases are TGTGCCAGCTCACCCGACGACGGAAGAAGCTACAATGAGCAGTTCTTC. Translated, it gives CASSPDDGRSYNEQFF.